The next 5 T cell receptor beta chains were all read from a single sample in a study of T-cell reconstitution after alpha-beta-depleted transplantation in children. Unique molecular identifiers were built into the TCRbeta library. TCRdb re-analysed the PCR reads in MiXCR, keeping a single row per CDR3 protein. This repertoire shows about 540,000 distinct CDR3 sequences, roughly 18% found once; its top ten account for 3% to 3.5%. The sample consisted of PBMCs from the stem cell graft donor, taken from the stem cell graft. The receptors derive from a human donor who donated a stem cell graft to a child with acute lymphoblastic leukemia.

The chain joins TRBV15 to TRBJ2-5; D perhaps matches TRBD2 (6 bases). This CDR3 contains 16 residues. V was trimmed by 0 bases and J by 4 bases, leaving 15 bases between them. Germline V CDR1 and CDR2: LNHNV, YYDKDF (reference sequence). This chain's CDR3 is CATSRDLREARETQYF. In nucleotides, the CDR3 is TGTGCCACCAGCAGAGATCTAAGGGAGGCGAGAGAGACCCAGTACTTC.

This clonotype was observed a few times. V gene TRBV5-6 combines with J gene TRBJ2-2; 10 bases map to TRBD2. The CDR3 is made up of 19 amino acids. Germline values: CDR1 SGHDT, CDR2 YYEEEE. Germline trimming cut 3 bases from V and 4 bases from J; bases unmatched to any gene: 15. The CDR3 bases are TGTGCCAGCAGCTCGATAACCAGAGCGGGAGGGATACCCACCGGGGAGCTGTTTTTT. Its translation is CASSSITRAGGIPTGELFF.

This clonotype was picked up a small number of times. The V and J genes are TRBV4-1 and TRBJ1-5, with D possibly TRBD1 on 5 matching bases. Trimming cost V 3 bases and J 0 bases, with 9 bases left between them. The CDR3 extends over 15 amino acids. The germline CDR1 and CDR2 sequences are MGHRA and YSYEKL. The CDR3 nucleotides are TGCGCCAGCAGCCAGACAGCTTATAGCAATCAGCCCCAGCATTTT. Translated, it gives CASSQTAYSNQPQHF.

This chain connects TRBV25-1 to TRBJ2-1; no clear D gene. Germline V gene data show CDR1 as MGHDK and CDR2 as SYGVNS. Trimming stripped 1 base from V and 7 bases from J, with 11 bases between. CDR3 size: 14 residues. CDR3 bases: TGTGCCAGCAGTGAATTAAAACTTATGAATGAGCAGTTCTTC. Translating it yields CASSELKLMNEQFF.

V gene TRBV2 combines with J gene TRBJ1-2; D is ambiguous. Germline values: CDR1 SNHLY, CDR2 FYNNEI. The CDR3 is made up of 14 amino acids. The V gene lost 6 bases and the J gene lost 4 bases, with 15 bases spanning the gap. The DNA of the CDR3 is TGTGCCAGCAGGCTACGCGGAAATGGCTATGGCTACACCTTC. Translation: CASRLRGNGYGYTF.